These 10 T cell receptor beta chains share one sample of origin, sequenced in a study of neurological immune-mediated disorders. In TCRdb, the 5' RACE reads were re-called with MiXCR into one record per CDR3 protein. The sample lists about 21,000 distinct CDR3 sequences, roughly a sixth occurring once. Sequencing was performed on CD8+ T cells from blood. Receptors were obtained from a woman between 18 and 30 years old with multiple sclerosis.

At least ten counts were recorded for this clonotype. This chain links TRBV6-6 with TRBJ1-2; a weak D match, TRBD1 (5 bases). The V end was cut by 2 bases, the J end by 2 bases, with 12 bases between. This CDR3 has 15 amino acids. CDR1 is MNHNY, CDR2 SVGAGI, per germline (reference sequence). Here the CDR3 DNA reads TGTGCCAGCAGTTACCCGGGGGGGGAGAACTATGGCTACACCTTC. Translated, it gives CASSYPGGENYGYTF.

At least ten counts were recorded for this clonotype. This chain uses TRBV4-3 with TRBJ2-1; D gene uncertain. Trimming removed 0 bases from V and 10 bases from J, with 13 bases in between. Germline V CDR1 and CDR2: LGHNA, YSLEER. This CDR3 is 14 amino acids long. CDR3 bases: TGCGCCAGCAGCCAAGATCGGGCTGGCAGGGAGCAGTTCTTC. Amino acids: CASSQDRAGREQFF.

This clonotype is classed as medium-sized. The V gene is TRBV27, the J gene TRBJ1-1; D perhaps matches TRBD1 (6 bases). CDR1 is MNHEY and CDR2 is SMNVEV in the germline V gene (reference sequence). The CDR3 sequence is 13 residues long. Trimming stripped 6 bases from V and 0 bases from J, with 8 bases between. CDR3 nucleotides: TGTGCCAGCAGGGACAGCCTGAACACTGAAGCTTTCTTT. Translating gives CASRDSLNTEAFF.

The chain's CDR3 is CASSWTAGGVTGELFF. In DNA form, the CDR3 reads TGCGCCAGCAGCTGGACGGCGGGTGGGGTCACCGGGGAGCTGTTTTTT. The chain combines TRBV5-1 with TRBJ2-2; TRBD2 might be the D (5 bases). Germline V gene lookup returns CDR1 SGHRS and CDR2 YFSETQ. V was trimmed by 3 bases and J by 4 bases, leaving 16 bases between them. The CDR3 extends over 16 amino acids.

There are many counts of this clonotype. The chain employs TRBV29-1 and TRBJ2-3; TRBD2 agrees at 9 bases. This CDR3 has 15 residues. V lost 1 base and J lost 4; bases outside the gene matches: 6. The V gene's germline CDR1 is SQVTM and CDR2 ANQGSEA. The CDR3 nucleotides read TGCAGCGTTGAAGGAATAGCGGGAGTAGCAGATACGCAGTATTTT. Protein sequence: CSVEGIAGVADTQYF.

This clonotype was found many times. This chain joins TRBV29-1 and TRBJ1-2; TRBD1 aligns across 7 bases. This CDR3 has 15 residues. The germline V gene encodes CDR1 SQVTM and CDR2 ANQGSEA. V was pared by 6 bases and J by 3 bases, with 13 bases of the junction left unmatched. The CDR3 protein is CSVLREQGVYYGYTF. For the CDR3, the DNA is TGCAGCGTCCTCAGGGAGCAGGGGGTCTACTATGGCTACACCTTC.

This clonotype was observed a handful of times. DNA of the CDR3: TGTGCCAGCAGGGGGACAGGGGTCCTTTACGAGCAGTACTTC. Amino acids: CASRGTGVLYEQYF. This rearrangement joins TRBV28 to TRBJ2-7; TRBD1 aligns across 10 bases. Trimming at V came to 6 bases and at J to 4 bases, leaving 6 bases not matched to a gene. CDR3 length: 14 amino acids. Germline V gene sequence: CDR1 MDHEN, CDR2 SYDVKM.

The chain links TRBV10-3 to TRBJ2-7, with D hard to call. Germline V gene data show CDR1 as ENHRY and CDR2 as SYGVKD. Between the trimmed V and J ends, which lost 4 bases and 1 base, there was a span of 8 bases. This CDR3 spans 13 amino acids. CDR3 loop: CAISVSPSYEQYV. CDR3 sequence (DNA): TGTGCCATCAGTGTAAGTCCTTCCTACGAGCAGTACGTC.

The chain is built from TRBV12-3 or TRBV12-4 and TRBJ2-1; D is possibly TRBD2 (5 bases). The CDR3 is 15 amino acids. Deletions cut 4 bases from V and 4 bases from J, with 14 bases between. CDR3 coding DNA: TGTGCCAGCAGTTGGGGTGGCGGGCATTACAATGAGCAGTTCTTC. Its translation: CASSWGGGHYNEQFF.

Many counts were recorded for this clonotype. The chain uses TRBV12-3 or TRBV12-4 and TRBJ1-3; D possibly corresponds to TRBD1 (5 bases). The CDR3 is made up of 13 amino acids. V lost 8 bases, J lost 2 bases, and 10 bases lay in between. Here the CDR3 DNA reads TGTGCCAGCCGGGGACCCCCTGGAAACACCATATATTTT. It encodes CASRGPPGNTIYF.